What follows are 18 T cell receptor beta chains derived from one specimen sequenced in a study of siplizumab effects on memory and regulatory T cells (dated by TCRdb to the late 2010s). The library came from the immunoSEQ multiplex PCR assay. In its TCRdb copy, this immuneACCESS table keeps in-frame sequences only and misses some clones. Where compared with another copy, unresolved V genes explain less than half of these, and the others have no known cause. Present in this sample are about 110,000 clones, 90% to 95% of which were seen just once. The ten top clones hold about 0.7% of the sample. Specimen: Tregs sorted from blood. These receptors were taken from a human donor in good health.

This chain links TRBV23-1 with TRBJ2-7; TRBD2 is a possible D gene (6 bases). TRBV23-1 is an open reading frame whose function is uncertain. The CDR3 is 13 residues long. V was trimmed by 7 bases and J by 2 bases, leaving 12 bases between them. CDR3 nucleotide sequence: TGCGCCAGCAAGACTAGTCCCACCTACGAGCAGTACTTC. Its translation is CASKTSPTYEQYF.

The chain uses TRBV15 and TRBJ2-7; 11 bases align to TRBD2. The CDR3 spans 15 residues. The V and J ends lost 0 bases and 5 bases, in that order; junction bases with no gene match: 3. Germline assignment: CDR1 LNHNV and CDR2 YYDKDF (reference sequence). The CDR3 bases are TGTGCCACCAGCAGAGAACTAGCGGGAGCCAACGAGCAGTACTTC. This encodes CATSRELAGANEQYF. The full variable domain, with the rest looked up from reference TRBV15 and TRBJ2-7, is DAMVIQNPRYQVTQFGKPVTLSCSQTLNHNVMYWYQQKSSQAPKLLFHYYDKDFNNEADTPDNFQSRRPNTSFCFLDIRSPGLGDTAMYLCATSRELAGANEQYFGPGTRLTVT.

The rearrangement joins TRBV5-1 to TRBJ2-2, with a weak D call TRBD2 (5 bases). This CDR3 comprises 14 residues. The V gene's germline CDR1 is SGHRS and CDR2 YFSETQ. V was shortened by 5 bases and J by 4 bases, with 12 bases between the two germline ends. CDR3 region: CASRGTGITGELFF. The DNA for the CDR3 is TGCGCCAGCAGGGGAACGGGGATCACCGGGGAGCTGTTTTTT.

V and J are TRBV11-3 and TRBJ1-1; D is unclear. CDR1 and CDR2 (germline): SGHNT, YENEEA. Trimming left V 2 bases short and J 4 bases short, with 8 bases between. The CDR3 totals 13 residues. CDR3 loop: CASSLYKGTEAFF. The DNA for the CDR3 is TGTGCCAGCAGCTTATACAAGGGCACTGAAGCTTTCTTT. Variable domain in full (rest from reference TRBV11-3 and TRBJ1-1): EAGVVQSPRYKIIEKKQPVAFWCNPISGHNTLYWYLQNLGQGPELLIRYENEEAVDDSQLPKDRFSAERLKGVDSTLKIQPAELGDSAVYLCASSLYKGTEAFFGQGTRLTVV.

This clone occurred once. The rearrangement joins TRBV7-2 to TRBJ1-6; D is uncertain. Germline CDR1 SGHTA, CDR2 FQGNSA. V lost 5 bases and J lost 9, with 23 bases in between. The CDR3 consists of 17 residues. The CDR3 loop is CASSPRQAPLFPSPLHF. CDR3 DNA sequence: TGTGCCAGCAGCCCCCGACAAGCACCATTATTTCCTTCACCCCTCCACTTT.

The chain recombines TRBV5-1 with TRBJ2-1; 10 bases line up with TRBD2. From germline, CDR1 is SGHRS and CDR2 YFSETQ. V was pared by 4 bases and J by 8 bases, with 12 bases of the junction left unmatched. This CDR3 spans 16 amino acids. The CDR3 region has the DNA TGCGCCAGCAGCCTAGAAGCGGGAGGGAGTATCTATGAGCAGTTCTTC. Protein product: CASSLEAGGSIYEQFF. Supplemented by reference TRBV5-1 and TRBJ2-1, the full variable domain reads KAGVTQTPRYLIKTRGQQVTLSCSPISGHRSVSWYQQTPGQGLQFLFEYFSETQRNKGNFPGRFSGRQFSNSRSEMNVSTLELGDSALYLCASSLEAGGSIYEQFFGPGTRLTVL.

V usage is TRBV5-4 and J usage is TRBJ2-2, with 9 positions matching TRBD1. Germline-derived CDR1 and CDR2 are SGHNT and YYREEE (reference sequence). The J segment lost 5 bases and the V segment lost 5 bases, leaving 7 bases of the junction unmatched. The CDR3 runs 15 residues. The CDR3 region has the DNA TGTGCCAGCAGTGTAGGACAGGGGAATACCGGGGAGCTGTTTTTT. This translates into CASSVGQGNTGELFF.

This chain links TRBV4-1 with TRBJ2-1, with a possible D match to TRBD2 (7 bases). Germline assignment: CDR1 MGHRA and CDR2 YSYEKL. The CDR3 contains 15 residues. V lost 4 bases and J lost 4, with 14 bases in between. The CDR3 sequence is CASSLGRGGYNEQFF. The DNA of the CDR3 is TGCGCCAGCAGCCTCGGAAGGGGGGGTTACAATGAGCAGTTCTTC.

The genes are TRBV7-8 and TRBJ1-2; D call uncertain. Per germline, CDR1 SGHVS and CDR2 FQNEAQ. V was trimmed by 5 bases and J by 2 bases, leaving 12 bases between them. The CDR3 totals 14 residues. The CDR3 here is CASSLTGGNYGYTF. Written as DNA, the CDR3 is TGTGCCAGCAGCCTAACTGGTGGAAACTATGGCTACACCTTC.

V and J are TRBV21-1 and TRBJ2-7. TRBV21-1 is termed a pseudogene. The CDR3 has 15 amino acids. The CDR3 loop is CASSKVSPGPYEQYF. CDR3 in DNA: TGTGCCAGCAGCAAAGTCTCCCCGGGGCCCTACGAGCAGTACTTC.

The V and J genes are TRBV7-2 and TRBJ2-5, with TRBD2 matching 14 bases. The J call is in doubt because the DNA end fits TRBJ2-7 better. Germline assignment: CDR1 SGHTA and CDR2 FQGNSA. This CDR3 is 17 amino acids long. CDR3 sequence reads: CASSLVGLAGGQYEQYF. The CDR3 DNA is TGTGCCAGCAGCTTAGTAGGACTAGCGGGGGGCCAATACGAGCAGTACTTC.

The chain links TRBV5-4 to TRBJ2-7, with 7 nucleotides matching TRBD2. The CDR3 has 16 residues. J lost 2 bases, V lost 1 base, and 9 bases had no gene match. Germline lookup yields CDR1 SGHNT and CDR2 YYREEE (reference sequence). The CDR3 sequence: CASSLPAGTKPYEQYF. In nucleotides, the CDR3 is TGTGCCAGCAGCTTGCCAGCCGGGACTAAACCCTACGAGCAGTACTTC. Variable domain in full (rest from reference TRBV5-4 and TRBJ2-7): ETGVTQSPTHLIKTRGQQVTLRCSSQSGHNTVSWYQQALGQGPQFIFQYYREEENGRGNFPPRFSGLQFPNYSSELNVNALELDDSALYLCASSLPAGTKPYEQYFGPGTRLTVT.

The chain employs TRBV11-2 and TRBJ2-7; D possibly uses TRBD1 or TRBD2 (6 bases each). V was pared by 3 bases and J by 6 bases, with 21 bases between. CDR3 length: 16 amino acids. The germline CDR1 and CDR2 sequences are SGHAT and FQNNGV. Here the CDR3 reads CASSFQGRNRASEQYF. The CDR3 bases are TGTGCCAGCAGCTTCCAAGGGAGGAACAGGGCATCCGAGCAGTACTTC.

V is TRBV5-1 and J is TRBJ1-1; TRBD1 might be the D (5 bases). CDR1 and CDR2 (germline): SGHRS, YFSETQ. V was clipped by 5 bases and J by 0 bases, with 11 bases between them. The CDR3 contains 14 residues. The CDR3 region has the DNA TGCGCCAGCAGAAAAGGGGCCGTGAACACTGAAGCTTTCTTT. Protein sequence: CASRKGAVNTEAFF. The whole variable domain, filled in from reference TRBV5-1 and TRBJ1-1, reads KAGVTQTPRYLIKTRGQQVTLSCSPISGHRSVSWYQQTPGQGLQFLFEYFSETQRNKGNFPGRFSGRQFSNSRSEMNVSTLELGDSALYLCASRKGAVNTEAFFGQGTRLTVV.

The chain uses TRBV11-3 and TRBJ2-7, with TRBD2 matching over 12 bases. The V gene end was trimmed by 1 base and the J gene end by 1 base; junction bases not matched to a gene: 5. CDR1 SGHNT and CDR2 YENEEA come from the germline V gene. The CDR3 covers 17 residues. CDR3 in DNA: TGTGCCAGCAGCTTAGCACTAGCGGGAGGAGAATCCTACGAGCAGTACTTC. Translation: CASSLALAGGESYEQYF.

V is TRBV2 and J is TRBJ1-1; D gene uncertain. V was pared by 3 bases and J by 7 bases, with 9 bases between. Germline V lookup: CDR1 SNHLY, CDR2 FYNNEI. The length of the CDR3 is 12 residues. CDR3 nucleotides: TGTGCCAGCAGTGACCTGGATTTTGAAGCTTTCTTT. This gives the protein CASSDLDFEAFF.

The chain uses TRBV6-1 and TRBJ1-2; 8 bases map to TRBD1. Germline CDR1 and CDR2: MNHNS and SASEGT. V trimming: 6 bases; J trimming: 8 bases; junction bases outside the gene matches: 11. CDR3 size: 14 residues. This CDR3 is CASRPPGTGGGYTF. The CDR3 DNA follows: TGTGCCAGCAGACCGCCGGGGACAGGAGGCGGCTACACCTTC.

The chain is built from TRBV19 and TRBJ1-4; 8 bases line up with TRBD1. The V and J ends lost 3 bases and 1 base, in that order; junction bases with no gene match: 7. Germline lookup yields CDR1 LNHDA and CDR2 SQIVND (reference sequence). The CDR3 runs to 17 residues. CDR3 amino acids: CASSIGQGARTNEKLFF. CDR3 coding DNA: TGTGCCAGTAGTATCGGTCAGGGGGCCAGAACTAATGAAAAACTGTTTTTT. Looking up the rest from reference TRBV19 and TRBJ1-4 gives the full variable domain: DGGITQSPKYLFRKEGQNVTLSCEQNLNHDAMYWYRQDPGQGLRLIYYSQIVNDFQKGDIAEGYSVSREKKESFPLTVTSAQKNPTAFYLCASSIGQGARTNEKLFFGSGTQLSVL.